This TCR beta chain was sequenced during a study of T cell repertoires in cytomegalovirus infection. About the research overall: The authors used CMV epitopes that were HLA-C-restricted (recently identified) and HLA-B-restricted (well studied). CMV infection together with matching HLA type was indicated by public TCR beta signatures. Overall study findings and caveats: HLA-C-restricted CMV clonotypes gave the most frequent clonotype in two of eight donors.

This clonotype was observed a single time. Its antigen is not identified. A single record per CDR3 protein comes from TCRdb applying MiXCR to the reads. The data contain hundreds of thousands of distinct CDR3 sequences, roughly 31% of them singletons. This CDR3 has 14 residues. Trimming took 11 bases from V and 0 from J, leaving 14 bases between them. CDR1 MNHEY and CDR2 SMNVEV come from the germline V gene (reference sequence). The rearrangement links TRBV27 to TRBJ2-1; D unresolved. Source: cultured CD8+ T cells from PBMCs, taken from culture after CMV antigen stimulation. The TCR comes from a human donor in good health (CMV status not recorded). Some clones in this sample may be carry-over from other donors' samples. CDR3 bases: TGTGCCTCAGGCAGGTTTAGCTCCTACAATGAGCAGTTCTTC. Translated, it gives CASGRFSSYNEQFF.